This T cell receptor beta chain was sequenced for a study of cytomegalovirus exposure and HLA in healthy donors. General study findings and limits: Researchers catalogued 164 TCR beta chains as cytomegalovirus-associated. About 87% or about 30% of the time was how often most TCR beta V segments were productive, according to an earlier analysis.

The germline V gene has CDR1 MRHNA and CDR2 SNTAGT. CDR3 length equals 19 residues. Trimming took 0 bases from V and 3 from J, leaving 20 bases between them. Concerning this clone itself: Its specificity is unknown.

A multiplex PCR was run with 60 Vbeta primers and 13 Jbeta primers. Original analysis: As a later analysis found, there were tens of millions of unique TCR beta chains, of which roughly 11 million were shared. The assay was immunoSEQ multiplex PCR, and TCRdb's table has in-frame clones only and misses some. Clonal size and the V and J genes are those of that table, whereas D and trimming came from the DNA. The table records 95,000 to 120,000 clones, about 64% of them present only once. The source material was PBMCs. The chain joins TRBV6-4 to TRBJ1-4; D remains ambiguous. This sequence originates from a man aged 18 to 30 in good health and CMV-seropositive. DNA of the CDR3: TGTGCCAGCAGTGACTCGTGGAGGGTTGCCGAAAGGGCTAATGAAAAACTGTTTTTT. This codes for CASSDSWRVAERANEKLFF.